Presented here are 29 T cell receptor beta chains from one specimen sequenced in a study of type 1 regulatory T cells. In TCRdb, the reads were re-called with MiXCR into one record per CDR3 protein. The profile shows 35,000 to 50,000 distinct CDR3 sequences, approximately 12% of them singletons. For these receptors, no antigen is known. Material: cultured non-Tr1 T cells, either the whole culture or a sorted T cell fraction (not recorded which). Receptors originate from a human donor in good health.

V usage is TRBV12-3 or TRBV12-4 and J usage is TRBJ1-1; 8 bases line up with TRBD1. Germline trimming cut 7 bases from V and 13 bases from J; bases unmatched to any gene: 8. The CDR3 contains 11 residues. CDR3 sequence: CASNRQGIVFF. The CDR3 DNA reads TGTGCCAGCAATCGACAGGGGATAGTTTTCTTT.

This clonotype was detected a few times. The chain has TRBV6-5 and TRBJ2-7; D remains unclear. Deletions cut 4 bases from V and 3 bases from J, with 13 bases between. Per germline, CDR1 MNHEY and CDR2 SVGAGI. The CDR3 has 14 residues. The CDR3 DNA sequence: TGTGCCAGCAGTTCCAGGCTACCCATCTACGAGCAGTACTTC. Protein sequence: CASSSRLPIYEQYF.

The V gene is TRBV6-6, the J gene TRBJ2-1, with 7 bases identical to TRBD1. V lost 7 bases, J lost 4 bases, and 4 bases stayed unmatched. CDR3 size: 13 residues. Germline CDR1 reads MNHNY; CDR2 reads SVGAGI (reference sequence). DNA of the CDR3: TGTGCCAGCAATCGGGACAGATACAATGAGCAGTTCTTC. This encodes CASNRDRYNEQFF.

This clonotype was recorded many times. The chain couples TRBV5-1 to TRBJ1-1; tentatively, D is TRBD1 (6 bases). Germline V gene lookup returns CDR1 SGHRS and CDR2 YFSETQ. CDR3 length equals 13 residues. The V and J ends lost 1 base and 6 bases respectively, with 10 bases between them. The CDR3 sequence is CASSLSGHPEAFF. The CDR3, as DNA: TGCGCCAGCAGCTTGTCGGGACACCCTGAAGCTTTCTTT. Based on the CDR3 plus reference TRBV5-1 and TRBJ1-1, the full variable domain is KAGVTQTPRYLIKTRGQQVTLSCSPISGHRSVSWYQQTPGQGLQFLFEYFSETQRNKGNFPGRFSGRQFSNSRSEMNVSTLELGDSALYLCASSLSGHPEAFFGQGTRLTVV.

In DNA, the CDR3 is TGTGCCAGCAGCCCCGGGACATTAGGTTCACCCCTCCACTTT. Its protein product is CASSPGTLGSPLHF. This chain connects TRBV12-3 or TRBV12-4 to TRBJ1-6, with a weak D call TRBD1 (6 bases). The V and J ends lost 6 bases and 9 bases respectively, with 15 bases between them. This CDR3 has 14 residues.

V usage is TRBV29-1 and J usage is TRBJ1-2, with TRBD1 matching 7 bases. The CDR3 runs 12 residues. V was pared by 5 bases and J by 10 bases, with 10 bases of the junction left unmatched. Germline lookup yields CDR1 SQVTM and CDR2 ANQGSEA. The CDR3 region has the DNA TGCAGCGTTATGCCGGGACAGCGAGACTACACCTTC. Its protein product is CSVMPGQRDYTF.

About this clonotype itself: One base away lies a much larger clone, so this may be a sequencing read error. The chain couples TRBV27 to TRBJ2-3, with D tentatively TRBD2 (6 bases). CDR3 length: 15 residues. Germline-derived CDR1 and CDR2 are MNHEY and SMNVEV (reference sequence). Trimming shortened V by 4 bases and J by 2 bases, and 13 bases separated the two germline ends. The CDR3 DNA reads TGTGCCAGCAGTTCCATAGCGGTGGACACAGATACGCAGTATTTT. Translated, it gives CASSSIAVDTDTQYF.

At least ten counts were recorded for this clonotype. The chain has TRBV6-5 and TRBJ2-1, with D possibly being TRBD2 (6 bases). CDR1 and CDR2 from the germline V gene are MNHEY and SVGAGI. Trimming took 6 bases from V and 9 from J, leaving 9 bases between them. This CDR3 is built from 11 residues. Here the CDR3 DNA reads TGTGCCAGCAGCCAGGGAGGTGAGCAGTTCTTC. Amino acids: CASSQGGEQFF.

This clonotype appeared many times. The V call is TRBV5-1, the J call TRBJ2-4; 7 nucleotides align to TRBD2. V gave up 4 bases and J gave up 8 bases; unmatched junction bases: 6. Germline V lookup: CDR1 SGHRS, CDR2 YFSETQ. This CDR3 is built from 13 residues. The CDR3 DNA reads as TGCGCCAGCAGCCCCGGACTAGAGCACATTCAGTACTTC. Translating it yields CASSPGLEHIQYF.

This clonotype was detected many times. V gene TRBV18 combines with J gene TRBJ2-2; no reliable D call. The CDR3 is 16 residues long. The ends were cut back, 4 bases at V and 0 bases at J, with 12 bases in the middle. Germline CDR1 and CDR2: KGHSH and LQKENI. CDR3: CASSLHDLTNTGELFF. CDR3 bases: TGTGCCAGCTCACTCCATGACCTCACGAACACCGGGGAGCTGTTTTTT.

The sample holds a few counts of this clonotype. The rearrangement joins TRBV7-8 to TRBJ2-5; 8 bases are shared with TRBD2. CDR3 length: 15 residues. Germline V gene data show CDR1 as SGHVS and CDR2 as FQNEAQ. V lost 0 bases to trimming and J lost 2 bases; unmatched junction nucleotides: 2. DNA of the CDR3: TGTGCCAGCAGCTTAGCGGGACTAGGGCAAGAGACCCAGTACTTC. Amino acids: CASSLAGLGQETQYF.

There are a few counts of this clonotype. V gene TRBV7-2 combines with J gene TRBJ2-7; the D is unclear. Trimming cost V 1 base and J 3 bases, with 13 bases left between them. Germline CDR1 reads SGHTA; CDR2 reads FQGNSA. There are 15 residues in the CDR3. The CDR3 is CASSLEAEYYYEQYF. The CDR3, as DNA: TGTGCCAGCAGCTTAGAGGCAGAGTATTACTACGAGCAGTACTTC.

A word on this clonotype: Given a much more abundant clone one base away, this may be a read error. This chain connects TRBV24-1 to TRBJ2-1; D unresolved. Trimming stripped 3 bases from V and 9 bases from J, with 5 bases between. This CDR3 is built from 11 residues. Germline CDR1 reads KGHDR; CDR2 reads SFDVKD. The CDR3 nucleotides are TGTGCCACCAGTGATCAAACTGAGCAGTTCTTC. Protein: CATSDQTEQFF.

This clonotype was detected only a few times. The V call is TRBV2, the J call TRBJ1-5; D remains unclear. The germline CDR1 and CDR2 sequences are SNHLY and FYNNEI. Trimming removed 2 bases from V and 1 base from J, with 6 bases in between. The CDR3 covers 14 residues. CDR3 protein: CASSELNSNQPQHF. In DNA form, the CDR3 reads TGTGCCAGCAGTGAATTGAACAGCAATCAGCCCCAGCATTTT.

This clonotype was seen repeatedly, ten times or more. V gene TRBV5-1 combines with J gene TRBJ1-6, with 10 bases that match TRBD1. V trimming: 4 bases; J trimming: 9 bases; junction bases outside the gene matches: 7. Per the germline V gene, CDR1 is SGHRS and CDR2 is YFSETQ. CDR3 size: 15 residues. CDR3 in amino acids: CASSRGQGFFSPLHF. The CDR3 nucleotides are TGCGCCAGCAGCCGGGGACAGGGGTTCTTTTCACCCCTCCACTTT.

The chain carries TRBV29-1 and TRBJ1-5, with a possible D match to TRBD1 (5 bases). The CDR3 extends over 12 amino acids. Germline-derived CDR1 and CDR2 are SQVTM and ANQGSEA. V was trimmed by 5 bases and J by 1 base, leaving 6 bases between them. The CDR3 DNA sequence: TGCAGCGTTTGGGACAGCAATCAGCCCCAGCATTTT. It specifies CSVWDSNQPQHF.

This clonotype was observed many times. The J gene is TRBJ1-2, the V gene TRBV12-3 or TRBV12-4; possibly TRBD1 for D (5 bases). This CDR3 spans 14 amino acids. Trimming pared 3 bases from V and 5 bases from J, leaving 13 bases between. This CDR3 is CASSFQGSIYGYTF. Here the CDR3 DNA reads TGTGCCAGCAGTTTTCAGGGTTCTATTTATGGCTACACCTTC.

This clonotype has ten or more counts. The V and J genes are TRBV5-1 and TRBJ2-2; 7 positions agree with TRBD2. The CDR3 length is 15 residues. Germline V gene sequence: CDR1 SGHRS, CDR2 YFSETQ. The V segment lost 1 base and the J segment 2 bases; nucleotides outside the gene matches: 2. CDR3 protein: CASSLREVNTGELFF. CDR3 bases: TGCGCCAGCAGCTTGCGGGAGGTTAACACCGGGGAGCTGTTTTTT.

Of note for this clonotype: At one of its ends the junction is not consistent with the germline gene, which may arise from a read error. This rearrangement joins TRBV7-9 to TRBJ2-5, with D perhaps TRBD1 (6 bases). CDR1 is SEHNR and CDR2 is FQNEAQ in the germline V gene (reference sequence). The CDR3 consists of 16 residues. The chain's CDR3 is CARSPMTGASTETQYF. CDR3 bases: TGTGCCCGCAGCCCGATGACAGGAGCTAGCACAGAGACCCAGTACTTC.

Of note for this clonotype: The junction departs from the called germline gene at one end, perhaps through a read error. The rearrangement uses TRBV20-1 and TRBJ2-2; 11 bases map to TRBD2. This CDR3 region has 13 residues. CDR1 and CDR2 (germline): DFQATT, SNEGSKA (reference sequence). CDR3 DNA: TGCGGCAAGACTAGCGGGACCACCGGGGAGCTGCTTTTT. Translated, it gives CGKTSGTTGELLF.

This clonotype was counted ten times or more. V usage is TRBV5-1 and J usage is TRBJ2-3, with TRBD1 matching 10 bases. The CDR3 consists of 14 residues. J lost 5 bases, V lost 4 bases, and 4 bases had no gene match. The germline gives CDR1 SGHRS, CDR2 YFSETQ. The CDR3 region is CASSQGQGVDTQYF. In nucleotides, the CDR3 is TGCGCCAGCAGCCAAGGACAGGGGGTAGATACGCAGTATTTT.

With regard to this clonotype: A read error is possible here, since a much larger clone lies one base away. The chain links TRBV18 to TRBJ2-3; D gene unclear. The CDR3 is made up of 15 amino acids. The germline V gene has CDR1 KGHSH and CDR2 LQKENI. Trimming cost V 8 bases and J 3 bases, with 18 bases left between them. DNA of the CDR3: TGTGCCAGCCGAATTAGCAGGAGTTCGACAGATACGCAGTATTTT. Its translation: CASRISRSSTDTQYF. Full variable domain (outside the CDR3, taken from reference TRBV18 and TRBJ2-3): NAGVMQNPRHLVRRRGQEARLRCSPMKGHSHVYWYRQLPEEGLKFMVYLQKENIIDESGMPKERFSAEFPKEGPSILRIQQVVRGDSAAYFCASRISRSSTDTQYFGPGTRLTVL.

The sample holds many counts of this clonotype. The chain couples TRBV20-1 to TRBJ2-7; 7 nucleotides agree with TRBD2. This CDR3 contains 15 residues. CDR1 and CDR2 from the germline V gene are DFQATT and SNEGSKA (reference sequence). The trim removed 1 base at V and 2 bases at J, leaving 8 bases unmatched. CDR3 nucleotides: TGCAGTGCTAGAGCCTTGGGCGGGAGTCCCTACGAGCAGTACTTC. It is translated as CSARALGGSPYEQYF.

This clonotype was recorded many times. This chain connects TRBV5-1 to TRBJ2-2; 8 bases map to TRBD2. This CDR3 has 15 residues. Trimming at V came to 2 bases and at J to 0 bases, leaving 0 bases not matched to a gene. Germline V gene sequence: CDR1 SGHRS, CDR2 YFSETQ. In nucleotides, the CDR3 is TGCGCCAGCAGCTTAGCGGGAGCGAACACCGGGGAGCTGTTTTTT. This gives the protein CASSLAGANTGELFF.

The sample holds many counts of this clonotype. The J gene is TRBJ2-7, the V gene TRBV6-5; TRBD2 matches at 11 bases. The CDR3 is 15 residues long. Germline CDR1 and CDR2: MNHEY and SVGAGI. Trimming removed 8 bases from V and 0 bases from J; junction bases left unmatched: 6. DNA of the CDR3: TGTGCCAGCGGATCTCTAGCGGGAGGCTCCTACGAGCAGTACTTC. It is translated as CASGSLAGGSYEQYF.

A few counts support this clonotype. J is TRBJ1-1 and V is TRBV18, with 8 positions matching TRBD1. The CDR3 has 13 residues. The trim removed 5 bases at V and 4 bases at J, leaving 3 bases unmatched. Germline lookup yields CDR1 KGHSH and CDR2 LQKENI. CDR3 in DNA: TGTGCCAGCTCATCGACAGGGGTCACTGAAGCTTTCTTT. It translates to CASSSTGVTEAFF.

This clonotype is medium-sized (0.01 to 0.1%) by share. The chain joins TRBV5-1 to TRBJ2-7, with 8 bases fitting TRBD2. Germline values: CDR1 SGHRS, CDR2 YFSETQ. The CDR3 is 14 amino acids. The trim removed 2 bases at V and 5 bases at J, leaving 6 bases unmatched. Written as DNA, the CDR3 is TGCGCCAGCAGCTTCCAACGGGAGGGGAACGAGCAGTACTTC. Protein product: CASSFQREGNEQYF.

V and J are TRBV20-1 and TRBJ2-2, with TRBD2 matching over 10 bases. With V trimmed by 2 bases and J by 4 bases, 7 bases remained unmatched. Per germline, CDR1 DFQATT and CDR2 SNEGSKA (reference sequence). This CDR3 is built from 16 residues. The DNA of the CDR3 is TGCAGTGCTAGACCCACGGGACTAGCGTTCACCGGGGAGCTGTTTTTT. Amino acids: CSARPTGLAFTGELFF.

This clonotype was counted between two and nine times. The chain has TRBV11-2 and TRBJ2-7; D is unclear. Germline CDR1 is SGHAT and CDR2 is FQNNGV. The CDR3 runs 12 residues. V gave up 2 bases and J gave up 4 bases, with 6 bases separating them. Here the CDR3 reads CASSLNNYEQYF. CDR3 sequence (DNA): TGTGCCAGCAGCTTAAATAATTACGAGCAGTACTTC.